This is a list of T cell receptor beta chains from one sample in a study of cytomegalovirus exposure and HLA in healthy donors. Measured with immunoSEQ multiplex PCR; TCRdb has only the in-frame clones, and not every one. The data hold around 130,000 clones, with 70% to 80% observed a single time. The specimen was PBMCs. The source is a human donor in good health. CDR3s include the opening cysteine and the closing phenylalanine or tryptophan.

>15|TRBV7-9
CASSSGQGADTEAFF
>14|TRBV7-2
CASNRDRGSDTQYF
>16|TRBV2
CASILSVLHSTDTQYF
>13|TRBV4-2
CASSLELAYEQYF
>14|TRBV5-1
CASSLGLINEKLFF
>17|TRBV7-9
CASSLPGRDRGGDTQYF
>16|TRBV2
CASSFLGGVSNQPQHF
>17|TRBV21-1
CASSKGRRDRDTDTQYF
>13|TRBV19
CASSVDGTYEQYF
>17|TRBV7-6
CASSYGPGTRGVYEQFF
>13|TRBV28
CASSADRVGGYTF
>16|TRBV4-3
CASSQGTGLPSGELFF
>13|TRBV5-1
CASSPGQAVGYTF
>17|TRBV7-9
CASSLGEGTGGSYEQYF
>17|TRBV7-9
CASSQERIAEGNQPQHF
>13|TRBV19
CASSPRDRGEQFF
>14|TRBV6-6
CASRPGSSGNTIYF
>19|TRBV7-7
CASSLAIQATGAFQETQYF
>16|TRBV5-1
CASSLGDRVTNEKLFF
>13|TRBV10-3
CAILASGANALTF
>17|TRBV5-1
CASSLGGQGQGVTEAFF
>16|TRBV6-5
CASSSPMGGKLYGYTF
>17|TRBV29-1
CSVVNRGVAGSYNEQFF
>15|TRBV7-2
CASSWGGGGPYEQYF
>15|TRBV23-1
CASIIETGGVYGYTF
>18|TRBV9
CASSAGTGGATGANVLTF